This TCR beta chain was obtained from a study of blood T cells in healthy people across ages. A sample-barcoded 5' primer and a J-beta primer mix were used in a second PCR of about 6 to 12 cycles. MiXCR, run by TCRdb on the 5' RACE reads, gives a single entry per CDR3 protein. Of roughly 550,000 distinct CDR3 sequences listed, more than 20% are singletons. V dropped 3 bases and J dropped 4 bases, with 18 bases sitting between them. Germline CDR1 and CDR2: DFQATT and SNEGSKA (reference sequence). CDR3 length: 15 amino acids. The table lists this clonotype with a few counts. This sample was shared with a second study, whose subject was T cells of mothers and their children.

Sequenced sample: blood. The rearrangement links TRBV20-1 to TRBJ1-2; D remains ambiguous. The receptor was derived from a boy between 10 and 17 years old in good health. The CDR3 loop is CSASLNSGALYGYTF. DNA of the CDR3: TGCAGTGCTAGCCTCAACTCTGGAGCACTCTATGGCTACACCTTC.